The 5 T cell receptor beta chains given below trace back to one sample, sequenced in a study of cytomegalovirus exposure and HLA in healthy donors. The primer mix had 60 Vbeta and 13 Jbeta primers. The protocol was immunoSEQ multiplex PCR, while the TCRdb copy is restricted to in-frame clones and leaves out a portion. Counted here are some 150,000 clones, about 82% occurring once; the ten biggest clones make up 0.65% to 0.95%. Material for sequencing was PBMCs. All receptors derive from a female donor in good health and CMV-seronegative.

This clone was counted between two and nine times. This chain connects TRBV19 to TRBJ1-2; 7 bases are a match to TRBD1. V shed 6 bases, J shed 4 bases, and the junction held 11 bases outside the gene matches. Germline CDR1 reads LNHDA; CDR2 reads SQIVND (reference sequence). The CDR3 loop spans 15 amino acids. CDR3 DNA sequence: TGTGCCAGTAGAAACCGGGACAGTGGGGCCTATGGCTACACCTTC. This encodes CASRNRDSGAYGYTF.

J is TRBJ2-2 and V is TRBV10-1; D perhaps matches TRBD1 (5 bases). The germline V and J ends were trimmed by 8 bases and 0 bases, with 13 bases remaining between them. This CDR3 comprises 15 residues. Per germline, CDR1 WNHNN and CDR2 SYGVQD (reference sequence). The CDR3 protein is CASVSGQTNTGELFF. The CDR3 bases are TGCGCCAGCGTTTCCGGACAAACGAACACCGGGGAGCTGTTTTTT.

The rearrangement links TRBV29-1 to TRBJ2-7; 15 positions agree with TRBD2. The CDR3 contains 14 residues. Looked up from germline, CDR1 is SQVTM and CDR2 is ANQGSEA. The V segment lost 3 bases and the J segment 3 bases; nucleotides outside the gene matches: 0. CDR3 region: CSVEGLAGGYEQYF. In nucleotides, the CDR3 is TGCAGCGTTGAGGGACTAGCGGGAGGCTACGAGCAGTACTTC.

CDR3 loop: CASNEAGANTGELFF. For the CDR3, the DNA is TGTGCCAGTAACGAGGCGGGGGCGAACACCGGGGAGCTGTTTTTT. V is TRBV19 and J is TRBJ2-2, with 7 bases aligning to TRBD2. V gave up 7 bases and J gave up 0 bases; unmatched junction bases: 5. CDR3 size: 15 residues. Germline loops: CDR1 LNHDA, CDR2 SQIVND (reference sequence).

The sample holds a few counts of this clone. In nucleotides, the CDR3 is TGTGCCAGCAGCAAAGCTCCGAAACCGACTAGCGGGAGTCACAATGAGCAGTTCTTC. Amino acid sequence: CASSKAPKPTSGSHNEQFF. This rearrangement joins TRBV21-1 to TRBJ2-1; the table's D call, TRBD2, was not checked against the DNA. TRBV21-1 is a listed pseudogene. CDR3 length equals 19 residues.